This T cell receptor (beta chain) was identified during a study of cytomegalovirus exposure and HLA in healthy donors. Findings of the study overall: Most of the CMV-associated TCR beta chains (in a later analysis) appeared to be HLA-restricted.

Comment on this clone: Its target is not known.

The PCR contained 60 Vbeta and 13 Jbeta primers. The assay was immunoSEQ multiplex PCR, and TCRdb's table has in-frame clones only and misses some. The sample shows under 200,000 clones, 65% to 85% of them seen only once. What was sequenced was PBMCs. This clonotype was obtained from a man in his 60s in good health and CMV-seronegative.

This CDR3 reads CASSIPSPTGNTEAFF. CDR3 sequence (DNA): TGTGCCAGTAGTATCCCGAGTCCGACGGGGAACACTGAAGCTTTCTTT. This rearrangement joins TRBV19 to TRBJ1-1, with D hard to call. Germline lookup yields CDR1 LNHDA and CDR2 SQIVND (reference sequence). The CDR3 length is 16 residues. Trimming took off 3 bases at V and 1 base at J, with 15 bases between the two ends.